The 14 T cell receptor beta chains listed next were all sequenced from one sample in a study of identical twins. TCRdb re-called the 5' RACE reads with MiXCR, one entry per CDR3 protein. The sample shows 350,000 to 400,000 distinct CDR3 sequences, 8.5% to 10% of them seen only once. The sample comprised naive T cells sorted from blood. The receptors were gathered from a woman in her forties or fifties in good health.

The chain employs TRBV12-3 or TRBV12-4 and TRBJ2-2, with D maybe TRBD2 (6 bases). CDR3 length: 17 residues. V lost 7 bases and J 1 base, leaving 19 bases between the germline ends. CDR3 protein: CASIDGDGRLNTGELFF. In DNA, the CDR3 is TGTGCCAGCATCGATGGAGATGGGAGGCTGAACACCGGGGAGCTGTTTTTT.

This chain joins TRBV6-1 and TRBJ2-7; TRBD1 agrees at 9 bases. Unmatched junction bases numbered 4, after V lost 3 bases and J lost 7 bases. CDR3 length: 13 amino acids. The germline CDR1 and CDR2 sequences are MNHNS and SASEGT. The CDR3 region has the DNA TGTGCCAGCAGTGACGGGACAGGGCTTGAGCAGTACTTC. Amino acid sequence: CASSDGTGLEQYF.

CDR3 residues: CSVEVWEREDTGELFF. The CDR3, as DNA: TGCAGCGTTGAAGTTTGGGAGCGGGAGGACACCGGGGAGCTGTTTTTT. V is TRBV29-1 and J is TRBJ2-2, with 9 bases aligning to TRBD2. CDR1 is SQVTM and CDR2 is ANQGSEA in the germline V gene. Germline trimming cut 1 base from V and 3 bases from J; bases unmatched to any gene: 6. The CDR3 has 16 residues.

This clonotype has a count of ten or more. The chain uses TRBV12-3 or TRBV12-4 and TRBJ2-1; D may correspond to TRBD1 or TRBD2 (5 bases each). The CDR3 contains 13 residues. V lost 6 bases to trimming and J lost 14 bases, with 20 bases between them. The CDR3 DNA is TGTGCCAGCAGATCAAACCGGGACCGAATGGAGTTCTTC. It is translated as CASRSNRDRMEFF.

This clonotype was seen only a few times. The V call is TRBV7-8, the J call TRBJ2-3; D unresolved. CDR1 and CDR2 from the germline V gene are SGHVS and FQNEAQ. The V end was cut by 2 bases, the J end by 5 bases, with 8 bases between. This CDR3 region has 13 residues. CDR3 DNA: TGTGCCAGCAGCTTAACCGACCAAGATACGCAGTATTTT. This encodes CASSLTDQDTQYF.

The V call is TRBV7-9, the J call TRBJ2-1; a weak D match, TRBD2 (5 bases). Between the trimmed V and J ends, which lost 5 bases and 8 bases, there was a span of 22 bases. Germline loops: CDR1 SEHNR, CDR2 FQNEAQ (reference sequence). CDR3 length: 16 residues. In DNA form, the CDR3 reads TGTGCCAGCAGCCCATTTGTGGGAGACCCCAACGATGAGCAGTTCTTC. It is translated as CASSPFVGDPNDEQFF. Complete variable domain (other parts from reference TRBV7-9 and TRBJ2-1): DTGVSQNPRHKITKRGQNVTFRCDPISEHNRLYWYRQTLGQGPEFLTYFQNEAQLEKSRLLSDRFSAERPKGSFSTLEIQRTEQGDSAMYLCASSPFVGDPNDEQFFGPGTRLTVL.

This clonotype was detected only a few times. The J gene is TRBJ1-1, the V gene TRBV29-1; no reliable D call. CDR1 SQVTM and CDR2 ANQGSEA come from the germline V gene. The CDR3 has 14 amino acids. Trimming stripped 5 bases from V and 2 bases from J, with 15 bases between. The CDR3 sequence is CSVKLAALNTEAFF. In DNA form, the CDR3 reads TGCAGCGTTAAGTTGGCAGCACTAAACACTGAAGCTTTCTTT.

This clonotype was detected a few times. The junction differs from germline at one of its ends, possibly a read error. Here the CDR3 reads CATALGRGLAGGMILF. As DNA, the CDR3 is TGTGCCACCGCCCTTGGGCGGGGACTAGCGGGAGGGATGATCCTCTTC. The rearrangement links TRBV24-1 to TRBJ2-1; 16 bases align to TRBD2. Germline CDR1 is KGHDR and CDR2 is SFDVKD. CDR3 length: 16 amino acids.

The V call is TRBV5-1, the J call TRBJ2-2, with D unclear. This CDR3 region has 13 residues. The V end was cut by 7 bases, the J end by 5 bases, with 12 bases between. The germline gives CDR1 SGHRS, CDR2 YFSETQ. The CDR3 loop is CASGMLGTGELFF. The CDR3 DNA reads TGCGCCAGCGGAATGCTGGGGACCGGGGAGCTGTTTTTT.

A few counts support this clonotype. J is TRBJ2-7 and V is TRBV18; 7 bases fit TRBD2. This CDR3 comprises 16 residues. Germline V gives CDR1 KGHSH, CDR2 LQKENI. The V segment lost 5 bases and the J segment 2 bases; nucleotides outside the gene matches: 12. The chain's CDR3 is CASSTPEGEGAYEQYF. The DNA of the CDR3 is TGTGCCAGCTCAACCCCTGAAGGGGAGGGAGCCTACGAGCAGTACTTC.

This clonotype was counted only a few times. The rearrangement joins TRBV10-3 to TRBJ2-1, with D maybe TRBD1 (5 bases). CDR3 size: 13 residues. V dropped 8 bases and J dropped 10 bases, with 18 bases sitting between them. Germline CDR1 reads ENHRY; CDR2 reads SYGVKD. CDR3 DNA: TGTGCCATCGGGAATGCCAGATCAGGGGAGCAGTTCTTC. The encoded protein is CAIGNARSGEQFF.

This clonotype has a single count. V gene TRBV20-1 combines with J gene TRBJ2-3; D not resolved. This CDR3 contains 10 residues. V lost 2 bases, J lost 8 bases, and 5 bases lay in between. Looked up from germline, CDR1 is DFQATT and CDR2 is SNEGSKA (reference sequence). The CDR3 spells CSARTITQYF. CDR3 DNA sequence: TGCAGTGCTAGAACAATTACGCAGTATTTT.

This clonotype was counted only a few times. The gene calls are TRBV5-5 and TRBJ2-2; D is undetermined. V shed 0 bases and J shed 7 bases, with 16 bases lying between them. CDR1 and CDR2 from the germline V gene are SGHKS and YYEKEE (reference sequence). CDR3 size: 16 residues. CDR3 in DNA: TGTGCCAGCAGCTTGGGCGGCGTGGGCGGTATCGGGGAGCTGTTTTTT. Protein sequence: CASSLGGVGGIGELFF.

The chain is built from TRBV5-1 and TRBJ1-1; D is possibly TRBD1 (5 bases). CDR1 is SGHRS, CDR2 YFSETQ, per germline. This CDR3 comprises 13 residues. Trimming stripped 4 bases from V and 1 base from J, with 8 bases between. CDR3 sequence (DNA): TGCGCCAGCAGCGATCAGGGGAACACTGAAGCTTTCTTT. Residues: CASSDQGNTEAFF.